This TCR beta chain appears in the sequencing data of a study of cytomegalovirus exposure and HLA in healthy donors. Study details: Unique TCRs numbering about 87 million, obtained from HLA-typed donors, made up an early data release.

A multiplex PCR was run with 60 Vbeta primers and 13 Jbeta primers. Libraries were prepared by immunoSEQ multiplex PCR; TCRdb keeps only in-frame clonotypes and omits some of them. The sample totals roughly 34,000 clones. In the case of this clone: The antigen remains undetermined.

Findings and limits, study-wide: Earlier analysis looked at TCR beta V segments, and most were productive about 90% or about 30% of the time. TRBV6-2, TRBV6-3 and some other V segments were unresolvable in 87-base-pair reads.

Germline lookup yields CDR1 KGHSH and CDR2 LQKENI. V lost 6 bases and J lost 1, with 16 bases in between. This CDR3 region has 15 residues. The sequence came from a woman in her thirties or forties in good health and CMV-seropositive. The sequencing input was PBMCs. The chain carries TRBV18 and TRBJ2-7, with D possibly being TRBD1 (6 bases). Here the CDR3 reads CASSSDSSWSYEQYF. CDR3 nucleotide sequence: TGTGCCAGCTCTTCGGACAGCTCTTGGTCCTACGAGCAGTACTTC.